Listed below are T cell receptor beta chains from one sample, sequenced in a study of glioma-infiltrating T cells after dendritic cell vaccination. TCRdb's copy holds only in-frame clones and misses some; the assay was immunoSEQ multiplex PCR. The repertoire holds about 90,000 clones, with 70% to 90% as singletons. This material consisted of blood, taken before dendritic cell vaccination. These receptors came from a human donor with glioblastoma. Both conserved end residues are part of each CDR3. D genes are given only for firm matches. Some rows have no size entry. The others give once, few or many, or a class for an expanded clone.

v_gene	abundance	j_gene	d_gene	CDR3nt	CDR3aa
TRBV5-4	few	TRBJ2-7	TRBD2	TGTGCCAGCAGCTTGACTAGCGGGGGACATGAGCAGTACTTC	CASSLTSGGHEQYF
TRBV18	NA	TRBJ1-1	NA	TGTGCCAGCTCACCCCGTACGCGAACGGCGGGCGAAGCTTTCTTT	CASSPRTRTAGEAFF
TRBV10-1	NA	TRBJ1-1	NA	TGCGCCAGTAGCGGGACCCTGAACACTGAAGCTTTCTTT	CASSGTLNTEAFF
TRBV6-4	NA	TRBJ2-3	NA	TGTGCCAGCAGTGACCTTTCAGATACGCAGTATTTT	CASSDLSDTQYF
TRBV6-1	NA	TRBJ1-6	NA	TGTGCCAGCAGTGATATGCAGGGCTCCTATAATTCACCCCTCCACTTT	CASSDMQGSYNSPLHF
TRBV4-1	NA	TRBJ2-2	NA	TGCGCCAGCAGCCAAGATCCCGCGAACACCGGGGAGCTGTTTTTT	CASSQDPANTGELFF
TRBV4-2	NA	TRBJ2-7	TRBD2	TGTGCCAGCAGCCAAGATTACGGTGGTGCTAGCGGAAGTTTCTACGAGCAGTACTTC	CASSQDYGGASGSFYEQYF
TRBV7-9	once	TRBJ2-7	NA	TGTGCCAGCAGCTTAACCAGCTCCTACGAGCAGTACTTC	CASSLTSSYEQYF
TRBV7-3	NA	TRBJ2-1	NA	TGTGCCAGCAGCTTAACAAGAGCACTCAATGAGCAGTTCTTC	CASSLTRALNEQFF
TRBV6-5	few	TRBJ1-4	NA	TGTGCCAGCAGGTCCGGGAGTGAAAAACTGTTTTTT	CASRSGSEKLFF
TRBV30	NA	TRBJ1-5	TRBD1	TGTGCCTGGAGCAGACGACAGGGGGCAGGTTGGAATCAGCCCCAGCATTTT	CAWSRRQGAGWNQPQHF
TRBV2	NA	TRBJ1-4	TRBD1	TGTGCCAGCAGTGCCTCAGGGGGTACTAATGAAAAACTGTTTTTT	CASSASGGTNEKLFF
TRBV5-1	NA	TRBJ2-7	TRBD2	TGCGCCAGCAGCTTGGAGCCAGCGGGGGGACCCTACGAGCAGTACTTC	CASSLEPAGGPYEQYF
TRBV11-3	NA	TRBJ2-3	TRBD2	TGTGCCAGCAGCTTACTGAGGGGAGTCGCTAGCGGAGGGCTCACAGATACGCAGTATTTT	CASSLLRGVASGGLTDTQYF
TRBV19	NA	TRBJ1-2	NA	TGTGCCAGTAGTGTGGGGGGAGGCTATGGCTACACCTTC	CASSVGGGYGYTF
TRBV7-2	NA	TRBJ2-5	NA	TGTGCCAGCAGCCAACAACCCGGCAGGGCTCAGTACTTC	CASSQQPGRAQYF
TRBV7-3	NA	TRBJ1-2	TRBD1	TGTGCCAGCAGCCCCGGGACAGGGGTGAATGGCTACACCTTC	CASSPGTGVNGYTF
TRBV5-5	NA	TRBJ2-1	NA	TGTGCCAGCAGCTGGCAGTCGGGTGAGCAGTTCTTC	CASSWQSGEQFF
TRBV2	NA	TRBJ2-5	TRBD2	TGTGCCGGAGGGGAGGGGTTGAAGACCCAGTACTTC	CAGGEGLKTQYF
TRBV29-1	NA	TRBJ2-3	NA	TGCAGCGTTGTGGGGCAGATCCGGGCAGATACGCAGTATTTT	CSVVGQIRADTQYF
TRBV6-5	NA	TRBJ2-1	TRBD1	TGTGCCAGCAGCTTACGTAGGACAGGGACTAATGAGCAGTTCTTC	CASSLRRTGTNEQFF
TRBV7-2	NA	TRBJ2-3	TRBD2	TGTGCCAGCAGCGCCGGGGGAGGGCGCACAGATACGCAGTATTTT	CASSAGGGRTDTQYF